The 9 T cell receptor beta chains below come from one sample, sequenced in a study of control samples from healthy donors and cancer patients. Generated by immunoSEQ multiplex PCR, the TCRdb table keeps only in-frame clones and is missing some. The profile shows 170,000 or so clones, roughly 94% of them singletons. Material: blood. These receptors all stem from a middle-aged woman in good health.

The chain recombines TRBV19 with TRBJ2-2; TRBD1 aligns across 9 bases. This CDR3 is built from 16 residues. CDR1 and CDR2 (germline): LNHDA, SQIVND (reference sequence). V lost 7 bases, J lost 4 bases, and 10 bases stayed unmatched. The chain's CDR3 is CASNPGTGPSTGELFF. CDR3 in DNA: TGTGCCAGTAACCCCGGGACAGGGCCATCCACCGGGGAGCTGTTTTTT. The complete variable domain, with remaining parts taken from reference TRBV19 and TRBJ2-2, reads DGGITQSPKYLFRKEGQNVTLSCEQNLNHDAMYWYRQDPGQGLRLIYYSQIVNDFQKGDIAEGYSVSREKKESFPLTVTSAQKNPTAFYLCASNPGTGPSTGELFFGEGSRLTVL.

CDR3 loop: CASSYFGNEQFF. For the CDR3, the DNA is TGTGCCAGCAGTTACTTCGGCAATGAGCAGTTCTTC. The chain uses TRBV6-5 and TRBJ2-1, with D hard to call. The CDR3 covers 12 residues. The V gene lost 1 base and the J gene lost 6 bases, with 4 bases spanning the gap. Germline CDR1 reads MNHEY; CDR2 reads SVGAGI.

The rearrangement links TRBV5-4 to TRBJ1-3; a weak D match, TRBD1 (5 bases). The germline V and J ends were trimmed by 0 bases and 0 bases, with 10 bases remaining between them. The V gene's germline CDR1 is SGHNT and CDR2 YYREEE (reference sequence). The length of the CDR3 is 16 residues. The CDR3 sequence: CASSLVGGGSGNTIYF. DNA of the CDR3: TGTGCCAGCAGCTTGGTCGGGGGAGGCTCTGGAAACACCATATATTTT.

In regard to this clone: A junction boundary mismatches the germline segment, possibly from a read error. The chain recombines TRBV6-5 with TRBJ2-7; maybe TRBD1 (6 bases). The CDR3 consists of 13 residues. Germline V gene lookup returns CDR1 MNHEY and CDR2 SVGAGI. CDR3 in amino acids: CASSQGTGHPPHF. Written as DNA, the CDR3 is TGTGCCAGCAGCCAAGGAACAGGGCACCCTCCGCACTTC.

This CDR3 reads CASSRGQRANYGYTF. The CDR3 DNA is TGTGCCAGCAGTCGGGGACAGAGAGCTAACTATGGCTACACCTTC. V gene TRBV6-5 combines with J gene TRBJ1-2; 7 bases agree with TRBD1. The CDR3 is made up of 15 amino acids. Germline V lookup: CDR1 MNHEY, CDR2 SVGAGI. With 5 bases clipped from V and 0 bases from J, the junction kept 6 bases outside the gene matches.

The rearrangement joins TRBV5-8 to TRBJ2-3, with 10 nucleotides matching TRBD2. V trimming: 4 bases; J trimming: 4 bases; junction bases outside the gene matches: 9. CDR1 SGHTS and CDR2 YDEGEE come from the germline V gene. The CDR3 runs 16 residues. This chain's CDR3 is CASSRGLAASADTQYF. CDR3 nucleotides: TGTGCCAGCAGCCGCGGACTAGCGGCTTCCGCAGATACGCAGTATTTT.

Only one count was recorded for this clone. The DNA of the CDR3 is TGTGCCAGTAGTATAGGGTTTCAAAGGAAATTCCTGGGCACTGAAGCTTTCTTT. This gives the protein CASSIGFQRKFLGTEAFF. The chain carries TRBV19 and TRBJ1-1; D is unclear. V was trimmed by 1 base and J by 4 bases, leaving 22 bases between them. This CDR3 contains 18 residues. The germline gives CDR1 LNHDA, CDR2 SQIVND (reference sequence).

This clone was seen once. The rearrangement links TRBV12-3 or TRBV12-4 to TRBJ2-1; D call uncertain. The CDR3 covers 13 residues. V lost 1 base to trimming and J lost 5 bases, with 6 bases between them. As DNA, the CDR3 is TGTGCCAGCAGTTTAGGGCGTAACAATGAGCAGTTCTTC. This translates into CASSLGRNNEQFF.

V is TRBV24-1 and J is TRBJ2-1, with D hard to call. The CDR3 runs 12 residues. Germline CDR1 KGHDR, CDR2 SFDVKD. V was trimmed by 3 bases and J by 4 bases, leaving 3 bases between them. CDR3 DNA sequence: TGTGCCACCAGTGATGAATACAATGAGCAGTTCTTC. Translating it yields CATSDEYNEQFF.